Described below is a single TCR beta chain sequence and its context. This receptor's antigen is unknown. Per-base qualities were not stored, and no clone one base away is much larger. The sample is drawn from a study of blood T cell repertoires in COVID-19 (TCRdb year 2020). In terms of the full investigation: Samples from collaborators originated in the United States, Italy and Spain and spanned both the acute and convalescent phases of COVID-19. Where HLA class I and class II types were available, the types were taken from metadata supplied by the sample provider, not from assay-based typing. The sample metadata nearly always contained a de-identified subject ID, COVID-19 status, age in years and sex. The repertoires were released in a freely available public database meant as a resource for research on the immune response to SARS-CoV-2. Subjects who had been exposed to COVID-19, were actively infected with it, or had recovered from it provided the deeply sampled blood TCRbeta repertoires that made up the dataset. The material from the prospective study consisted of cDNA or gDNA derived from T cells, B-cell-depleted T cells, or PBMCs. Samples were obtained from the ongoing ImmuneRACE study (first 160 participants) and from some 1,200 subjects provided by 6 global collaborators.

The research as a whole found: The amount of clinical and demographic metadata varied by source and participant and was provided uncurated.

The collaborating institutions used their own protocols to collect whole blood in K2EDTA tubes. Collaborator samples were shipped for TCRbeta analysis as frozen whole blood, isolated PBMCs, or DNA extracted from either sample type. TCRbeta CDR3 regions were amplified from genomic DNA using the immunoSEQ Assay, a bias-controlled multiplex PCR. The source study handled its data this way. The number of nucleated cells in each sample was estimated by amplification of reference gene primers within the assay. To quantify the absolute abundance of each unique TCRbeta CDR3 rearrangement, sequence reads were collapsed and filtered. For each sample, productive Simpson clonality was calculated as the square root of Simpson's diversity index over productive rearrangements. In TCRdb, the immuneACCESS table is reduced to in-frame sequences with V and J assigned. These tables do not hold every clone; where another copy was compared, an unresolved V gene accounts for under half, and the others remain unexplained. D and trimming come from the DNA, and the V and J calls and clone size come from that table. Counted in this sample were approximately 230,000 clones; around nine tenths of them appeared once. 1.3% to 1.5% of the sample goes to the ten largest clones.

This clonotype originated in a man of 80 years or more with acute or convalescent COVID-19. The sample comprised peripheral blood.

The CDR3 protein: CASSRYSYRGYQPQHF. The bases read TGTGCCAGCAGTCGATACAGTTACAGGGGCTATCAGCCCCAGCATTTT. Here the chain combines TRBV6-6 and TRBJ1-5, with 7 bases aligning to TRBD1. From the germline V gene (reference sequence), CDR1 is MNHNY and CDR2 is SVGAGI. Trimming takes 5 bases off V and 5 bases off J; junction bases not matched to a gene: 12. There are 16 amino acids in the CDR3, from cysteine to phenylalanine inclusive. Kept here is only the CDR3 DNA, which spans 48 bases and is read in frame from base 1.